This T cell receptor beta chain was found in a study of response to subunit inactivated influenza vaccine. Germline V gene data show CDR1 as SQVTM and CDR2 as ANQGSEA. The V end was cut by 2 bases, the J end by 2 bases, with 10 bases between. The CDR3 has 14 residues. Study-level results: The authors put forward the suggestion that each seasonal influenza vaccination may bring in only a limited number of new T cells.

MiXCR was run by TCRdb on the RT-PCR reads, yielding one entry per CDR3 protein. The table shows under 500,000 distinct CDR3 sequences, with 10% to 11% occurring only once. The table lists this clonotype with a few counts. Its antigen is unidentified. The chain is built from TRBV29-1 and TRBJ2-1; D might be TRBD1 (6 bases). The TCR comes from a man between 45 and 60 years old who received an inactivated influenza vaccine. The sample consisted of PBMCs from blood, taken 40 to 50 days after vaccination. In DNA, the CDR3 is TGCAGCGTTGAACAGGGGCCCACCTACAATGAGCAGTTCTTC. Amino acid sequence: CSVEQGPTYNEQFF.